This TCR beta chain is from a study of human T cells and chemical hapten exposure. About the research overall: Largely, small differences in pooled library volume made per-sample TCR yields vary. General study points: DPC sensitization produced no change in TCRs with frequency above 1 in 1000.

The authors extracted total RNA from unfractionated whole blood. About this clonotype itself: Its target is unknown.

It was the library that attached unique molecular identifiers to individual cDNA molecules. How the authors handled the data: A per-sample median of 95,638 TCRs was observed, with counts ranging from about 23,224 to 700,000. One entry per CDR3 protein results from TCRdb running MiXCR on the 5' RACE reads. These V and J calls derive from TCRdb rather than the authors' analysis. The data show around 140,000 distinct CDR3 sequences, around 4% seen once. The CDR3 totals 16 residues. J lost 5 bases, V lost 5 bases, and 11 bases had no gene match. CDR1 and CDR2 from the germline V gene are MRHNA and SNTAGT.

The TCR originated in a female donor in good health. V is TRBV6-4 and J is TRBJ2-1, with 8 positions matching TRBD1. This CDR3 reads CASSPSGTGPDNEQFF. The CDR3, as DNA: TGTGCCAGCAGTCCTTCCGGGACAGGTCCTGACAATGAGCAGTTCTTC.